Given below is one T cell receptor beta chain in context. Its antigen is as yet unknown. This sample is part of a study of cytomegalovirus exposure and HLA in healthy donors. The wider study: An earlier analysis identified 117 million unique TCR beta sequences in 150 million to 200 million T cells. Study-wide results and caveats: In a later analysis, most CMV-associated TCR beta chains appeared HLA-restricted.

With 60 Vbeta and 13 Jbeta primers, the PCR was carried out. Method: immunoSEQ multiplex PCR; TCRdb's copy keeps in-frame clones and lacks some. Of tens of thousands of clones detected, approximately 80% appear once; the ten largest clones hold 20% to 25%. The clonotype originates from a woman aged 50 to 65 in good health and CMV-seropositive. Material: PBMCs.

CDR3 loop: CAWSEGGRALYNEQFF. The CDR3 coding sequence is TGTGCCTGGAGCGAAGGCGGGAGGGCCCTCTACAATGAGCAGTTCTTC. The rearrangement links TRBV30 to TRBJ2-1, with 9 bases aligning to TRBD2. This CDR3 has 16 residues. CDR1 is GTSNPN, CDR2 SVGIG, per germline (reference sequence). Trimming removed 3 bases from V and 3 bases from J; junction bases left unmatched: 9.